Detailed here is one T cell receptor (beta chain). The record originates from a study of blood T cell repertoires in COVID-19. Study in general: Sites in the United States, Italy and Spain provided acute and convalescent COVID-19 samples. The analysed material was cDNA or gDNA that came from T cells, B-cell-depleted T cells, or PBMCs.

The CDR3 is 15 amino acids. Germline V lookup: CDR1 LGHDT, CDR2 YNNKEL (reference sequence). V lost 0 bases, J lost 4 bases, and 12 bases lay in between. In the study's own analysis: It was from reference gene primer amplification that nucleated cell counts were estimated. Here immunoSEQ multiplex PCR was the method, and the copy in TCRdb shows in-frame clones only, minus some. Clone size and the V and J calls come from that table; the DNA yielded D and trimming. The sample has 150,000 to 180,000 clones, 75% to 90% seen once. This rearrangement joins TRBV3-1 (or the pseudogene TRBV3-2) to TRBJ1-2; D not resolved. The source of this sequence is a woman aged 40 to 50 with acute or convalescent COVID-19. The sample consisted of peripheral blood. CDR3 bases: TGTGCCAGCAGCCAAGAGTTTGCCGGGATCTATGGCTACACCTTC. This gives the protein CASSQEFAGIYGYTF.